This T cell receptor (beta chain) was documented in a study of blood T cell repertoires in COVID-19 (dated by TCRdb to 2020 to 2022). For the study in its entirety: Collaborator samples came from the United States, Italy and Spain and covered acute and convalescent phases of COVID-19. The prospective study material was composed of cDNA or gDNA derived from T cells, B-cell-depleted T cells, or PBMCs. Deeply sampled blood TCRbeta repertoires from subjects exposed to, actively infected with, or recovered from COVID-19 were included in the dataset. The repertoires were released in a freely available public database intended as a resource for research on the immune response to SARS-CoV-2. The samples were drawn from the first 160 participants of the ongoing ImmuneRACE study and from 1,254 subjects provided by 6 global collaborators. A de-identified subject ID, COVID-19 status, age in years and sex were almost always included in the sample metadata. HLA class I and class II types, where available, came from metadata supplied by the sample provider rather than from assay-based typing. Paper-wide results and their limitations: The amount of clinical and demographic metadata varied by source and participant and was provided uncurated.

This clone was seen just once. No antigen is known for it. No much larger clone exists at a distance of one base, and base qualities are not known. TCRbeta CDR3 regions were amplified from genomic DNA by means of the immunoSEQ Assay, a bias-controlled multiplex PCR. As for the original processing: Nucleated cell counts per sample were estimated from amplification of reference gene primers within the assay. To quantify the absolute abundance of each unique TCRbeta CDR3 rearrangement, sequence reads were collapsed and filtered. For each sample, productive Simpson clonality was calculated as the square root of Simpson's diversity index over productive rearrangements. The clones in this table, taken by TCRdb from immuneACCESS, are in-frame only. Not every clone is retained; where verified, under half of the shortfall comes from an unresolved V gene, and the cause of the rest is unknown. V, J and clone size are those of that table, while D and trimming were read from the DNA. The sample yields approximately 74,000 clones; roughly 90% were counted once. The top ten constitute less than 1.5% of the sample.

The collaborating institutions used their own protocols to collect whole blood in K2EDTA tubes. For TCRbeta analysis, collaborators shipped samples as frozen whole blood, isolated PBMCs, or DNA extracted from either of those sample types. This TCR came from a woman aged 60 to 75 with acute or convalescent COVID-19. Sequenced sample: peripheral blood.

The nucleotides are TGTGCCAGCTCACCTCTGGAGGGGGCTGGCTACACCTTC. It codes for CASSPLEGAGYTF. The rearranged segments are TRBV18 and TRBJ1-2; 7 central bases correspond to TRBD1. CDR1 and CDR2, looked up from the germline V gene, are KGHSH and LQKENI. Germline trimming: 3 bases from V, 7 bases from J; junction bases outside gene matches: 5. The CDR3 runs 13 residues from the cysteine to the phenylalanine. The read is trimmed to its CDR3 DNA, 39 bases read in frame from base 1. Reference TRBV18 and TRBJ1-2 genes cover what lies past the CDR3, so the full variable domain is NAGVMQNPRHLVRRRGQEARLRCSPMKGHSHVYWYRQLPEEGLKFMVYLQKENIIDESGMPKERFSAEFPKEGPSILRIQQVVRGDSAAYFCASSPLEGAGYTFGSGTRLTVV.